This T cell receptor beta chain was sequenced during a study of CD8 T cells in Susac syndrome. The T cells that were sequenced for TCR beta were CD8+ and CD4+ cells from blood. TEMRA cells were FACS-enriched and CD8+ and CD4+ T cells negatively isolated. The germline V gene encodes CDR1 PRHDT and CDR2 FYEKMQ (reference sequence). Between the trimmed V and J ends, which lost 4 bases and 1 base, there was a span of 7 bases. The CDR3 spans 14 residues. Random-hexamer reverse transcription was applied to roughly 0.5 to 1 ug RNA. The method of amplification for TCR beta CDR3 was immunoSEQ multiplex PCR, covering 54 Vbeta and 13 Jbeta. MiXCR, applied by TCRdb to the immunoSEQ multiplex PCR reads, yields one record per CDR3 protein. The sample contains 150,000 to 160,000 distinct CDR3 sequences, nearly 97% of which appear only once.

The sequence came from a human donor with multiple sclerosis. The sequencing input was CD8+ T cells from PBMCs. The chain carries TRBV13 and TRBJ2-2; D is uncertain. As DNA, the CDR3 is TGTGCCAGCAGCTCAAACAGGAACACCGGGGAGCTGTTTTTT. This encodes CASSSNRNTGELFF.